This T cell receptor beta chain was identified during a study of shared T cell receptors in the human thymus. Germline V lookup: CDR1 MGHDK, CDR2 SYGVNS. CDR3 length: 14 amino acids. Trimming took 4 bases from V and 4 from J, leaving 13 bases between them. Assay: immunoSEQ multiplex PCR; the TCRdb copy retains only in-frame clones and omits some. The sample lists 640,000 or so clones, more than 75% occurring once. These same records also appear under a second study, on human thymus T cells.

V usage is TRBV25-1 and J usage is TRBJ1-1, with D possibly TRBD1 on 6 matching bases. Sequenced material: thymocytes. This sequence originates from a boy under two years old with a congenital heart defect. CDR3 DNA: TGTGCCAGCAGTGGACAGGTAGTTGTCACTGAAGCTTTCTTT. It codes for CASSGQVVVTEAFF. Complete variable domain (other parts from reference TRBV25-1 and TRBJ1-1): EADIYQTPRYLVIGTGKKITLECSQTMGHDKMYWYQQDPGMELHLIHYSYGVNSTEKGDLSSESTVSRIRTEHFPLTLESARPSHTSQYLCASSGQVVVTEAFFGQGTRLTVV.